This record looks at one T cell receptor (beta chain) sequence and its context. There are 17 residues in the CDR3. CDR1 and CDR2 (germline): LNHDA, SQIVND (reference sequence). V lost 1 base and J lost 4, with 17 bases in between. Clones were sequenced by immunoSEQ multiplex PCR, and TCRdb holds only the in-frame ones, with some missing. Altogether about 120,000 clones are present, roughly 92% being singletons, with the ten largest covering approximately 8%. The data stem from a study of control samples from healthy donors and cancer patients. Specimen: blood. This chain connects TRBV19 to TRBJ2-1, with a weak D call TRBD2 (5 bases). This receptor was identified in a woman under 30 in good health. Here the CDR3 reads CASSIAPSHFVYNEQFF. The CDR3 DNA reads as TGTGCCAGTAGTATAGCCCCTAGCCATTTCGTTTACAATGAGCAGTTCTTC.